The clone carrying this T cell receptor beta chain was observed a few times. Antigen unknown. These data come from a study of spatial heterogeneity in lung cancer. Study-wide background: Mean representation of each unique TCR and UMI combination in the raw reads exceeded nine occurrences.

Regarding the study as a whole: Whereas they appeared in blood less at follow-up, ubiquitous expanded tumor TCRs appeared there more at resection.

Stated time point: sample taken at primary tumor resection. TCRs were sequenced from unsorted whole RNA of tumor, nontumor lung or PBMC. Untreated early-stage non-small cell lung cancer patients, approximately 76 in total, were the donors. A unique molecular identifier was carried by every single TCR cDNA molecule. In TCRdb, the 5' RACE reads were re-called with MiXCR into one record per CDR3 protein. The sample contains around 50,000 distinct CDR3 sequences, roughly 7.6% of which appear only once. The TCR sequence derives from a female donor with early-stage non-small cell lung cancer. Sample: PBMCs, taken at surgery.

Written as DNA, the CDR3 is TGTGCCAGCAGCTCTGGGCAGGGTCTAGAGACCCAGTACTTC. Translated: CASSSGQGLETQYF. This chain connects TRBV5-6 to TRBJ2-5, with D perhaps matching TRBD1 (5 bases). The germline V and J ends were trimmed by 3 bases and 4 bases, with 13 bases remaining between them. CDR1 and CDR2 from the germline V gene are SGHDT and YYEEEE. The length of the CDR3 is 14 residues. Complete variable domain (other parts from reference TRBV5-6 and TRBJ2-5): DAGVTQSPTHLIKTRGQQVTLRCSPKSGHDTVSWYQQALGQGPQFIFQYYEEEERQRGNFPDRFSGHQFPNYSSELNVNALLLGDSALYLCASSSGQGLETQYFGPGTRLLVL.